This TCR beta chain was observed in a study of cytomegalovirus exposure and HLA in healthy donors. Background on the study: Genotyping showed roughly 81% of 300 to 450 donors falling in the Caucasian-associated ancestry cluster. Overall study findings and caveats: With further analysis later on, most CMV-associated TCR beta chains appeared HLA-restricted.

Note on this clone: The antigen is undetermined.

13 Jbeta primers and 60 Vbeta primers were used for the PCR. Sequencing was performed with immunoSEQ multiplex PCR; in TCRdb, only in-frame clones are kept and a portion is missing. There are approximately 160,000 clones in the sample; 80% occur only once, and roughly 10% lies in the top ten. The receptor comes from a man between 18 and 29 years old in good health and CMV-seropositive. Sequencing was done on a sample of PBMCs.

The CDR3 here is CATGGGTDTQYF. CDR3 nucleotides: TGTGCCACCGGGGGGGGCACAGATACGCAGTATTTT. The chain couples TRBV10-3 to TRBJ2-3; 8 bases agree with TRBD2. Germline V gene sequence: CDR1 ENHRY, CDR2 SYGVKD. The CDR3 runs 12 residues. V lost 10 bases and J lost 1; bases outside the gene matches: 1.